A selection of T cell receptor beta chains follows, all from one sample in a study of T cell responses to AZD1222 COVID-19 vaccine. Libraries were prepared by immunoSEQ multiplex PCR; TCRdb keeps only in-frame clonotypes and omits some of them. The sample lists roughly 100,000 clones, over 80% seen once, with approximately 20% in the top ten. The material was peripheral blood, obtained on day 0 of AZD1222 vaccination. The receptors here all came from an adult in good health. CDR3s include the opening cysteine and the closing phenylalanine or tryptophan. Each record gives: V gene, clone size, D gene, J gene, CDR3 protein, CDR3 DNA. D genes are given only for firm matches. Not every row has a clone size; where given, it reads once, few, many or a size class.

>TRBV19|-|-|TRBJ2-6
CASIPPGTNVLTF
TGTGCCAGTATCCCCCCAGGGACCAACGTCCTGACTTTC
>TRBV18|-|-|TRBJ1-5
CASSRRGEGNQPQHF
TGTGCCAGCTCACGTCGGGGGGAAGGCAATCAGCCCCAGCATTTT
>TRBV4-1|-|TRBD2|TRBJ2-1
CASSQVFRTGGGRARNEQFF
TGCGCCAGCAGCCAAGTTTTTAGAACGGGGGGCGGGAGGGCGAGAAATGAGCAGTTCTTC
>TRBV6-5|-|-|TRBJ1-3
CASSWGSAAGNTIYF
TGTGCCAGCAGTTGGGGCTCGGCAGCTGGAAACACCATATATTTT
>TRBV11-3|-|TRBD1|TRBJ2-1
CASSLGEGAGGMNEQFF
TGTGCCAGCAGCTTAGGTGAAGGGGCAGGGGGCATGAATGAGCAGTTCTTC
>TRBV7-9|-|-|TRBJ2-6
CASTIPRSANVLTF
TGTGCCAGCACCATCCCGCGCTCGGCCAACGTCCTGACTTTC
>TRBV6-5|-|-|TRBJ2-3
CASSRLTDADTQYF
TGTGCCAGCAGTCGACTGACAGACGCAGATACGCAGTATTTT
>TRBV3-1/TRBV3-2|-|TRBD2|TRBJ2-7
CASSQQEREGEQYF
TGTGCCAGCAGCCAACAAGAGCGGGAGGGTGAGCAGTACTTC
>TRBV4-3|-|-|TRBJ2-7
CASSQAQQTYEQYF
TGCGCCAGCAGCCAAGCACAACAAACCTACGAGCAGTACTTC
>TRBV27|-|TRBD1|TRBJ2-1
CASSLTGTGQGGSFF
TGTGCCAGCAGTCTCACCGGGACAGGGCAAGGGGGGTCGTTCTTC
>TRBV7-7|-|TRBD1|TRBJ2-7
CASSRQGGEQYF
TGTGCTAGCAGTAGACAGGGGGGGGAGCAGTACTTC
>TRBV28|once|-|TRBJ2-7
CASDTATGEQYF
TGTGCCAGCGATACGGCGACGGGCGAGCAGTACTTC
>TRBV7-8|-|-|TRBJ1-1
CASSLAGSAFF
TGTGCCAGCAGCTTAGCGGGGTCAGCTTTCTTT
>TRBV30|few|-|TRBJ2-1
CAWSVPRRKSYNEQFF
TGTGCCTGGAGTGTTCCTCGGCGGAAATCCTACAATGAGCAGTTCTTC
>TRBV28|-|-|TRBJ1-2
CASSSHEGRYGYTF
TGTGCCAGCAGTTCACACGAGGGGAGGTATGGCTACACCTTC
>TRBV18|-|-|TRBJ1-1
CAGKTGGYTEAFF
TGTGCTGGTAAGACGGGGGGCTACACTGAAGCTTTCTTT
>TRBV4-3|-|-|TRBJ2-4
CASSQTRGAGEKNIQYF
TGCGCCAGCAGCCAGACTAGAGGTGCTGGGGAGAAAAACATTCAGTACTTC
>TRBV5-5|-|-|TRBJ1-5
CASSLAGGGFNQPQHF
TGTGCCAGCAGCTTGGCCGGAGGGGGATTCAATCAGCCCCAGCATTTT
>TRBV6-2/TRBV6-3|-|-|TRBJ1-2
CASSPRLGGDYGYTF
TGTGCCAGCAGTCCCCGTTTAGGGGGTGACTATGGCTACACCTTC
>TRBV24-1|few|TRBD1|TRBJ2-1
CATSVGTGDVHEQFF
TGTGCCACCAGTGTGGGGACAGGGGATGTGCATGAGCAGTTCTTC
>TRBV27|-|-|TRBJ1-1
CASSSPPDGENTEAFF
TGTGCCAGCAGTTCCCCCCCCGACGGTGAGAACACTGAAGCTTTCTTT
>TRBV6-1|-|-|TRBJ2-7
CASSERGGASYEQYF
TGTGCCAGCAGTGAACGGGGCGGAGCCTCCTACGAGCAGTACTTC
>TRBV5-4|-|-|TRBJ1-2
CASSLDSYYGYTF
TGTGCCAGCAGCCTTGACAGTTATTATGGCTACACCTTC
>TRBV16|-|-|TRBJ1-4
CASSPSANEKLFF
TGTGCCAGCAGCCCGTCGGCTAATGAAAAACTGTTTTTT
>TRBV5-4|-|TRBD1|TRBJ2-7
CASNDRAGGSHEQYF
TGTGCCAGCAATGACCGGGCAGGGGGCTCCCACGAGCAGTACTTC
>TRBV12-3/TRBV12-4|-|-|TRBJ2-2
CASSPLGSRELFF
TGTGCCAGCAGTCCACTAGGATCCCGGGAGCTGTTTTTT
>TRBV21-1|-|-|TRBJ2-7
CASSKRGFYEQYF
TGTGCCAGCAGCAAAAGGGGATTCTACGAGCAGTACTTC
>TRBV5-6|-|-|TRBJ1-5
CASSFLGGGDNQPQHF
TGTGCCAGCAGCTTCCTGGGCGGTGGGGACAATCAGCCCCAGCATTTT
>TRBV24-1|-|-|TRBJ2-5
CATSDFVRGGGQETQYF
TGTGCCACCAGTGATTTCGTCAGGGGTGGGGGTCAAGAGACCCAGTACTTC
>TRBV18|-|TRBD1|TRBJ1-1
CASSLQGAGAFF
TGTGCCAGCTCATTACAGGGGGCAGGGGCTTTCTTT
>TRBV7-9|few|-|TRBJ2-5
CASSLLTGIQETQYF
TGTGCCAGCAGCCTGCTCACAGGAATCCAAGAGACCCAGTACTTC
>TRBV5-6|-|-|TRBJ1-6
CASSLGGGAPLHF
TGTGCCAGCAGCTTGGGGGGTGGAGCACCCCTCCACTTT
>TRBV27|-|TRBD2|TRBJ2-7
CASSLLGLAGDEQYF
TGTGCCAGCAGTTTATTAGGGCTAGCGGGAGACGAGCAGTACTTC
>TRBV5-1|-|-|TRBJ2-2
CASSLRPPDTGELFF
TGCGCCAGCAGCCTCCGGCCCCCGGACACCGGGGAGCTGTTTTTT
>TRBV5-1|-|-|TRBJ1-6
CASSLMGTVDNSPLHF
TGCGCCAGCAGCTTGATGGGGACGGTCGATAATTCACCCCTCCACTTT
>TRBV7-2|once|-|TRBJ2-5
CASSLELLPGETQYF
TGTGCCAGCAGCTTAGAATTGCTGCCAGGGGAGACCCAGTACTTC
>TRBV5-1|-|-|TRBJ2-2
CASSRSQPTGELFF
TGCGCCAGCAGCAGGTCGCAACCCACCGGGGAGCTGTTTTTT
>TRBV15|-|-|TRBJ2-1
CATSRVGGRSDEQFF
TGTGCCACCAGCAGAGTGGGGGGCAGATCCGATGAGCAGTTCTTC
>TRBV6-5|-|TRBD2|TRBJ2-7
CASSSGGSSYEQYF
TGTGCCAGCAGTTCGGGGGGGAGCTCCTACGAGCAGTACTTC
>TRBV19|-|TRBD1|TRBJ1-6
CASSILQGAGSPLHF
TGTGCCAGTAGTATATTACAGGGGGCAGGTTCACCCCTCCACTTT
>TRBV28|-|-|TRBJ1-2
CASSQTTYGYTF
TGTGCCAGCAGTCAAACCACCTATGGCTACACCTTC
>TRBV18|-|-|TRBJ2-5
CASSKTGVEETQYF
TGTGCCAGCTCTAAAACGGGAGTTGAAGAGACCCAGTACTTC
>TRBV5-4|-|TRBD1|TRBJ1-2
CASSPGQGLVYGYTF
TGTGCCAGCAGCCCGGGACAGGGGCTAGTCTATGGCTACACCTTC
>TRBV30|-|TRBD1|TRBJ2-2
CAWNQGANTGELFF
TGTGCCTGGAATCAGGGGGCGAACACCGGGGAGCTGTTTTTT
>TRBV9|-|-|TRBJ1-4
CASSFGQPATNEKLFF
TGTGCCAGCAGCTTTGGACAGCCCGCAACTAATGAAAAACTGTTTTTT
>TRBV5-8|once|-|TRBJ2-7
CASSAGQYDSYEQYF
TGTGCCAGCAGCGCCGGACAGTACGACTCCTACGAGCAGTACTTC
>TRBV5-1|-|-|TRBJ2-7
CASSLGQGGEQYF
TGCGCCAGCAGCTTGGGGCAGGGAGGCGAGCAGTACTTC
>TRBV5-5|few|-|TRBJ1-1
CASSLRTGNTEAFF
TGTGCCAGCAGCTTGCGGACGGGTAACACTGAAGCTTTCTTT
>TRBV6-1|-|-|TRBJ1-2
CASSEAASWGGYTF
TGTGCCAGCAGTGAAGCCGCCTCGTGGGGAGGCTACACCTTC
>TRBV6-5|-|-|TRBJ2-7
CATRKAEGREQYF
TGTGCCACCCGGAAAGCGGAGGGGCGCGAGCAGTACTTC
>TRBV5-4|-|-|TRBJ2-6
CASNPGASGANVLTF
TGTGCCAGCAACCCTGGGGCCTCTGGGGCCAACGTCCTGACTTTC
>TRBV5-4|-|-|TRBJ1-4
CASSSNGQLNEKLFF
TGTGCCAGCAGCTCGAACGGACAGCTTAATGAAAAACTGTTTTTT
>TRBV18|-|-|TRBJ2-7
CASSPDTGYEQYF
TGTGCCAGCTCACCTGATACAGGTTACGAGCAGTACTTC